These 30 T cell receptor beta chains share one sample of origin, sequenced in a study of blood T cell repertoires in COVID-19. Some clones are missing from TCRdb's copy, which holds only in-frame ones; the method was immunoSEQ multiplex PCR. Found here are about 92,000 clones, approximately 85% of them singletons; the top ten hold roughly 12%. The sequencing sample was made of peripheral blood. The receptors were sampled from a human donor in a cohort sampled during active COVID-19.

The V gene is TRBV2, the J gene TRBJ1-1, with TRBD1 as a possible D gene (5 bases). The CDR3 extends over 14 amino acids. Germline-derived CDR1 and CDR2 are SNHLY and FYNNEI. Trimming pared 8 bases from V and 3 bases from J, leaving 16 bases between. Here the CDR3 reads CASLTAGRHTEAFF. In nucleotides, the CDR3 is TGTGCCAGCTTGACGGCAGGGCGGCACACTGAAGCTTTCTTT.

The gene calls are TRBV4-1 and TRBJ1-5, with no clear D. From germline, CDR1 is MGHRA and CDR2 YSYEKL. The ends were cut back, 1 base at V and 3 bases at J, with 4 bases in the middle. The CDR3 runs 13 residues. CDR3 bases: TGCGCCAGCAGCCAAGGGCCCAATCAGCCCCAGCATTTT. Its protein is CASSQGPNQPQHF.

J is TRBJ2-3 and V is TRBV6-2 or TRBV6-3; 7 bases map to TRBD2. The germline V gene has CDR1 MNHEY and CDR2 SVGEGT. The CDR3 is made up of 15 amino acids. V lost 2 bases and J lost 4; bases outside the gene matches: 6. The CDR3 DNA follows: TGTGCCAGCAGTTACCGAGTAGCGGGTGCAGATACGCAGTATTTT. Protein sequence: CASSYRVAGADTQYF.

CDR3 sequence (DNA): TGTGCCTGGAGTGTCCAGGGGGTCCATCAGCCCCAGCATTTT. This sequence encodes CAWSVQGVHQPQHF. The chain combines TRBV30 with TRBJ1-5; TRBD1 matches at 7 bases. From germline, CDR1 is GTSNPN and CDR2 SVGIG (reference sequence). CDR3 size: 14 residues. The ends lost 0 bases at V and 5 bases at J; junction bases unmatched: 4.

The V gene is TRBV10-3, the J gene TRBJ2-7; 7 nucleotides agree with TRBD1. V was clipped by 10 bases and J by 5 bases; unmatched bases: 17. The CDR3 spans 15 residues. Germline CDR1 ENHRY, CDR2 SYGVKD. The DNA for the CDR3 is TGTGCCACCAGAGGGGGCGTTGCTGGAGATCACGAGCAGTACTTC. Its protein is CATRGGVAGDHEQYF.

The chain carries TRBV19 and TRBJ1-5, with D unclear. Germline CDR1 is LNHDA and CDR2 is SQIVND (reference sequence). The CDR3 totals 11 residues. Trimming removed 4 bases at V and 11 bases at J, with 9 bases between. CDR3 bases: TGTGCCAGTAGTAACCCGCGGTCCCAGCATTTT. It is translated as CASSNPRSQHF.

The V and J genes are TRBV9 and TRBJ2-7; D is ambiguous. This CDR3 is built from 14 residues. The ends were cut back, 1 base at V and 2 bases at J, with 10 bases in the middle. The germline CDR1 and CDR2 sequences are SGDLS and YYNGEE. The CDR3 DNA reads TGTGCCAGCAGCGTAAGTCCGAGCCCCTACGAGCAGTACTTC. It codes for CASSVSPSPYEQYF.

This rearrangement joins TRBV7-2 to TRBJ2-5, with D possibly matching TRBD2 (5 bases). Trimming stripped 1 base from V and 7 bases from J, with 22 bases between. Looked up from germline, CDR1 is SGHTA and CDR2 is FQGNSA. The CDR3 is made up of 17 amino acids. The CDR3 here is CASSLGPRGAPAGTQYF. For the CDR3, the DNA is TGTGCCAGCAGCTTAGGACCCCGGGGAGCCCCCGCAGGGACCCAGTACTTC.

This chain connects TRBV30 to TRBJ2-7; the match to TRBD1 covers 12 bases. Germline trimming cut 8 bases from V and 6 bases from J; bases unmatched to any gene: 14. The CDR3 length is 15 residues. The V gene's germline CDR1 is GTSNPN and CDR2 SVGIG (reference sequence). For the CDR3, the DNA is TGTGCCGGTAAATTCGGCGGGACAGGGGGCGGCGAGCAGTACTTC. This encodes CAGKFGGTGGGEQYF.

The chain carries TRBV28 and TRBJ2-5, with a possible D match to TRBD1 (6 bases). Trimming took 4 bases from V and 5 from J, leaving 14 bases between them. Germline assignment: CDR1 MDHEN and CDR2 SYDVKM. The CDR3 contains 14 residues. The CDR3 spells CASSSLDRQETQYF. The DNA of the CDR3 is TGTGCCAGCAGTTCCCTCGACAGGCAGGAGACCCAGTACTTC.

In DNA, the CDR3 is TGTGCCAGCTCACCCATACAGGGGCCGGCGGCGAATCAGTACTTC. Translation gives CASSPIQGPAANQYF. The rearrangement uses TRBV18 and TRBJ2-7; TRBD1 matches 7 bases. Germline assignment: CDR1 KGHSH and CDR2 LQKENI. This CDR3 is 15 amino acids long. The J segment lost 10 bases and the V segment lost 3 bases, leaving 15 bases of the junction unmatched.

The chain is built from TRBV9 and TRBJ2-3, with D possibly matching TRBD2 (6 bases). With 0 bases removed from V and 8 bases from J, the gap between germline ends came to 10 bases. The CDR3 runs to 13 residues. Germline-derived CDR1 and CDR2 are SGDLS and YYNGEE. The CDR3 reads CASSVGGLATQYF. DNA for the CDR3: TGTGCCAGCAGCGTAGGGGGACTCGCTACGCAGTATTTT.

V and J are TRBV6-2 or TRBV6-3 and TRBJ2-5; perhaps TRBD2 as D (5 bases). The CDR3 sequence is 13 residues long. Germline CDR1 and CDR2: MNHEY and SVGEGT. Trimming removed 2 bases at V and 9 bases at J, with 13 bases between. CDR3 DNA sequence: TGTGCCAGCAGTTACGCGTCCCGAGGGCCCCAGTACTTC. It codes for CASSYASRGPQYF.

The chain has TRBV7-2 and TRBJ2-1; 8 nucleotides line up with TRBD1. Looked up from germline, CDR1 is SGHTA and CDR2 is FQGNSA. V dropped 3 bases and J dropped 8; count of bases not matched to a gene: 3. The CDR3 totals 13 residues. CDR3 amino acids: CASSFDRGDEQFF. CDR3 bases: TGTGCCAGCAGCTTCGACAGGGGCGATGAGCAGTTCTTC. The complete variable domain, with remaining parts taken from reference TRBV7-2 and TRBJ2-1, reads GAGVSQSPSNKVTEKGKDVELRCDPISGHTALYWYRQSLGQGLEFLIYFQGNSAPDKSGLPSDRFSAERTGGSVSTLTIQRTQQEDSAVYLCASSFDRGDEQFFGPGTRLTVL.

The chain employs TRBV6-2 or TRBV6-3 and TRBJ2-3; no firm D call. V lost 2 bases and J lost 0, with 12 bases in between. The CDR3 extends over 16 amino acids. CDR1 MNHEY and CDR2 SVGEGT come from the germline V gene. Written as DNA, the CDR3 is TGTGCCAGCAGTTACCTCCCCGGTCCTAGCACAGATACGCAGTATTTT. Its translation is CASSYLPGPSTDTQYF.

The chain has TRBV11-1 and TRBJ2-3; 11 bases line up with TRBD2. Germline CDR1 reads SGHAT; CDR2 reads FQDESV (reference sequence). CDR3 length: 16 residues. The V segment lost 6 bases and the J segment 1 base; nucleotides outside the gene matches: 6. This CDR3 reads CASRKLLAGGTDTQYF. Here the CDR3 DNA reads TGTGCCAGCAGAAAACTACTAGCGGGAGGCACAGATACGCAGTATTTT.

The genes are TRBV11-2 and TRBJ2-5; no reliable D call. The CDR3 consists of 12 residues. Trimming shortened V by 2 bases and J by 7 bases, and 8 bases separated the two germline ends. Germline values: CDR1 SGHAT, CDR2 FQNNGV. For the CDR3, the DNA is TGTGCCAGCAGCTTAAATTTCGGGACCCAGTACTTC. As protein: CASSLNFGTQYF.

V gene TRBV5-1 combines with J gene TRBJ1-1; no clear D. The ends were cut back, 3 bases at V and 1 base at J, with 7 bases in the middle. CDR1 is SGHRS and CDR2 is YFSETQ in the germline V gene. This CDR3 comprises 13 residues. DNA for the CDR3: TGCGCCAGCAGCTCCACATGGAACACTGAAGCTTTCTTT. Its protein product is CASSSTWNTEAFF.

This sequence joins TRBV7-2 and TRBJ2-7, with 10 positions matching TRBD1. Germline CDR1 reads SGHTA; CDR2 reads FQGNSA. J lost 4 bases, V lost 3 bases, and 9 bases had no gene match. The CDR3 sequence is 16 residues long. For the CDR3, the DNA is TGTGCCAGCAGCTTCACCCTGGACAGGGGGTTGTACGAGCAGTACTTC. Residues: CASSFTLDRGLYEQYF. The variable domain in full, with the rest retrieved from reference TRBV7-2 and TRBJ2-7, is GAGVSQSPSNKVTEKGKDVELRCDPISGHTALYWYRQSLGQGLEFLIYFQGNSAPDKSGLPSDRFSAERTGGSVSTLTIQRTQQEDSAVYLCASSFTLDRGLYEQYFGPGTRLTVT.

The chain couples TRBV6-6 to TRBJ2-3, with 11 bases identical to TRBD2. V lost 6 bases and J lost 8; bases outside the gene matches: 13. The CDR3 runs to 16 residues. Looked up from germline, CDR1 is MNHNY and CDR2 is SVGAGI (reference sequence). The CDR3 region has the DNA TGTGCCAGCAGCCTGGATCTTAGCGGGGGGGCCGGTACGCAGTATTTT. Translating gives CASSLDLSGGAGTQYF.

The genes are TRBV3-1 (or the pseudogene TRBV3-2) and TRBJ2-7; D is unclear. Germline V gene lookup returns CDR1 LGHDT and CDR2 YNNKEL (reference sequence). Between the trimmed V and J ends, which lost 3 bases and 2 bases, there was a span of 8 bases. This CDR3 region has 13 residues. CDR3 sequence: CASSHGQTYEQYF. The CDR3 DNA sequence: TGTGCCAGCAGCCATGGCCAAACCTACGAGCAGTACTTC.

V and J are TRBV6-5 and TRBJ1-6; D gene uncertain. The CDR3 covers 15 residues. V was shortened by 7 bases and J by 3 bases, with 13 bases between the two germline ends. Germline-derived CDR1 and CDR2 are MNHEY and SVGAGI. CDR3 protein: CASIDTRIYNSPLHF. CDR3 sequence (DNA): TGTGCCAGCATCGACACCAGAATCTATAATTCACCCCTCCACTTT.

The chain combines TRBV7-2 with TRBJ2-3; maybe TRBD2 (5 bases). This CDR3 is 14 amino acids long. Trimming removed 5 bases from V and 2 bases from J, with 11 bases in between. Germline loops: CDR1 SGHTA, CDR2 FQGNSA. CDR3 coding DNA: TGTGCCAGCAGCATCACTAGATTCACAGATACGCAGTATTTT. It codes for CASSITRFTDTQYF.

V gene TRBV4-1 combines with J gene TRBJ1-3, with a tentative D call TRBD1 (6 bases). Germline assignment: CDR1 MGHRA and CDR2 YSYEKL. The CDR3 length is 15 residues. With 2 bases removed from V and 0 bases from J, the gap between germline ends came to 8 bases. CDR3 in amino acids: CASSQPRGSGNTIYF. CDR3 DNA sequence: TGCGCCAGCAGCCAACCCAGGGGCTCTGGAAACACCATATATTTT.

The chain is built from TRBV11-3 and TRBJ2-3, with 9 bases fitting TRBD2. Trimming took 1 base from V and 4 from J; bases not matched to a gene: 0. The CDR3 consists of 14 residues. CDR1 is SGHNT and CDR2 is YENEEA in the germline V gene. The CDR3 nucleotides are TGTGCCAGCAGCTTAGGACTAGCGGCAGATACGCAGTATTTT. Its protein is CASSLGLAADTQYF.

J is TRBJ2-1 and V is TRBV6-1; 8 bases fit TRBD2. J gave up 8 bases and V 1 base, and 7 bases lay outside the gene matches. CDR3 length: 15 amino acids. Germline lookup yields CDR1 MNHNS and CDR2 SASEGT. The CDR3 reads CASSEGAGVFDEQFF. Here the CDR3 DNA reads TGTGCCAGCAGTGAAGGAGCGGGGGTTTTCGATGAGCAGTTCTTC.

The chain is built from TRBV10-3 and TRBJ1-1; D is possibly TRBD1 (6 bases). Germline lookup yields CDR1 ENHRY and CDR2 SYGVKD. The CDR3 runs 12 residues. V was clipped by 11 bases and J by 5 bases, with 15 bases between them. CDR3 bases: TGTGCCGCTACAGGGTGGGGGACTGAAGCTTTCTTT. Protein: CAATGWGTEAFF.

CDR3 nucleotides: TGTGCCAGCAGCTTAGCGGACTTAAGCATCTCACCCCTCCACTTT. It is translated as CASSLADLSISPLHF. The chain carries TRBV7-2 and TRBJ1-6; no clear D gene. Germline assignment: CDR1 SGHTA and CDR2 FQGNSA. This CDR3 is 15 amino acids long. V lost 0 bases and J lost 10, with 13 bases in between. Full variable domain (rest looked up from reference TRBV7-2 and TRBJ1-6): GAGVSQSPSNKVTEKGKDVELRCDPISGHTALYWYRQSLGQGLEFLIYFQGNSAPDKSGLPSDRFSAERTGGSVSTLTIQRTQQEDSAVYLCASSLADLSISPLHFGNGTRLTVT.

This sequence joins TRBV19 and TRBJ2-2; 11 nucleotides agree with TRBD2. This CDR3 has 15 amino acids. Looked up from germline, CDR1 is LNHDA and CDR2 is SQIVND (reference sequence). Losses at the gene ends were 7 bases for V and 2 bases for J; bases not matched to a gene: 3. CDR3 bases: TGTGCCAGTACCGGACTAGCGGGCAACACCGGGGAGCTGTTTTTT. It translates to CASTGLAGNTGELFF.

This clone was observed a single time. The chain joins TRBV19 to TRBJ1-5, with D unclear. Germline V lookup: CDR1 LNHDA, CDR2 SQIVND (reference sequence). The CDR3 sequence is 13 residues long. V lost 5 bases and J 3 bases, leaving 8 bases between the germline ends. The CDR3, as DNA: TGTGCCAGTAGTCCAGTTCCCAATCAGCCCCAGCATTTT. Its translation is CASSPVPNQPQHF.